This TCR beta chain was documented in a study of OX40 agonist ivuxolimab in advanced cancers. Background on the study: The treatment was a fully human IgG2 OX40 agonist, ivuxolimab.

Repertoires were generated with immunoSEQ multiplex PCR, while TCRdb's copy carries only in-frame clones and drops some. The sample records fewer than 25,000 clones, over 75% being singletons. As for this clone: Its antigen is as yet unknown.

Notes on the study in general: In general, CD8+ T cells held more expanded clones than CD4+ did, on average.

The germline V gene encodes CDR1 SGHTA and CDR2 FQGNSA. Losses at the gene ends were 5 bases for V and 4 bases for J; bases not matched to a gene: 18. This CDR3 contains 19 residues. This sample comprised CD4+ or CD8+ T cells sorted from blood, obtained in a trial of the OX40 agonist ivuxolimab. The V call is TRBV7-2, the J call TRBJ1-2, with 11 bases identical to TRBD1. The sequence came from an adult with an advanced solid tumor such as melanoma, head and neck, liver or kidney cancer. The CDR3 DNA is TGTGCCAGCAGCCCCCAACCTCGGACAGGGGGCGTGACGAGCTATGGCTACACCTTC. Its protein is CASSPQPRTGGVTSYGYTF.